The TCR beta chain described here comes from a study of T cells in women clearing cervical HPV infection. Study background: Case blood was drawn when the lesion was first found; control blood after infection became undetectable. General study results and limits: Unknown T-cell numbers per sample may underlie the richness differences.

Points on this clone: Its antigen is currently unknown. The read stops 3 residues short of the end of the CDR3; the missing end is completed from the germline J gene.

HPV was found by MY09/MY11 PCR and dot-blot genotyping. There are 18 residues in the CDR3. V lost 4 bases and J lost 1, with 20 bases in between. Germline assignment: CDR1 SGHVS and CDR2 FNYEAQ. Profiling relied on immunoSEQ multiplex PCR, and the TCRdb table lists in-frame clones only, not all of them. This sample lists some 41,000 clones; its ten largest clones have roughly 5.8%. The rearrangement links TRBV7-6 to TRBJ1-5; D might be TRBD1 (6 bases). The specimen was blood buffy coat. The receptor comes from a woman between 18 and 70 years old with a cervical HPV16 infection that either progressed to CIN3+ or cleared (not recorded which). The chain's CDR3 is CASSSIPPGEYSNQPQHF. The sequenced part of the CDR3 DNA is TGTGCCAGCAGCTCAATCCCGCCAGGGGAGTACAGCAATCAGCCC.